These T cell receptor beta chains were read from a single sample in a study of blood T cells in healthy people across ages. TCRdb re-called the 5' RACE reads through MiXCR, storing one row per CDR3 protein. Of about 640,000 distinct CDR3 sequences listed, around three fifths are singletons. Sequenced sample: blood. The source is a man aged 55 to 70 in good health. CDR3s include the opening cysteine and the closing phenylalanine or tryptophan. A D gene is named only where the DNA matches it firmly. Clone size is given for some rows only: seen once, a few or many times, or a class if the clone is expanded.

cdr3_aa	cdr3_nt	j_call	cdr3_length	d_call	clone_size	v_call
CASSLGRTGYTF	TGTGCCAGCAGTTTAGGTCGCACCGGCTACACCTTC	TRBJ1-2	12	NA	NA	TRBV12-3/TRBV12-4
CSASSAGVFTDTQYF	TGCAGTGCTAGCAGCGCGGGGGTTTTCACAGATACGCAGTATTTT	TRBJ2-3	15	TRBD2	NA	TRBV20-1
CASRRDRGIQPQHF	TGTGCCAGCAGACGGGACAGGGGGATTCAGCCCCAGCATTTT	TRBJ1-5	14	TRBD1	NA	TRBV6-6
CASRVNTVAFF	TGCGCCAGCAGAGTGAACACTGTAGCTTTCTTT	TRBJ1-1	11	NA	NA	TRBV5-1
CAISDTGLEDEKLFF	TGTGCCATCAGCGATACAGGGCTGGAGGATGAAAAACTGTTTTTT	TRBJ1-4	15	NA	NA	TRBV10-3
CARVNRVFYEQYF	TGTGCCAGAGTGAACAGGGTTTTTTACGAGCAGTACTTC	TRBJ2-7	13	NA	NA	TRBV3-1
CASSFREYTEAFF	TGTGCCAGCAGTTTTAGGGAGTACACTGAAGCTTTCTTT	TRBJ1-1	13	NA	NA	TRBV12-3/TRBV12-4
CASSLVAGSSYNEQYF	TGCGCCAGCAGCTTGGTGGCGGGGAGCTCCTACAATGAGCAGTACTTC	TRBJ2-7	16	NA	NA	TRBV5-1
CSVVGGTGTGELFF	TGCAGCGTTGTAGGGGGAACGGGCACCGGGGAGCTGTTTTTT	TRBJ2-2	14	NA	NA	TRBV29-1
CASKAPQRGLPSYEQYF	TGCGCCAGCAAAGCCCCCCAGCGGGGACTCCCGAGCTACGAGCAGTACTTC	TRBJ2-7	17	TRBD2	NA	TRBV10-2
CASSAASGLQYEQYF	TGTGCCAGCAGCGCCGCCTCAGGCCTCCAGTACGAGCAGTACTTC	TRBJ2-7	15	NA	NA	TRBV7-2
CSVDWEASTDTQYF	TGCAGCGTTGACTGGGAAGCTAGCACAGATACGCAGTATTTT	TRBJ2-3	14	NA	NA	TRBV29-1
CASSLEGPSGTESYEQYF	TGTGCCAGCAGCTTAGAGGGGCCCTCCGGGACAGAGTCCTACGAGCAGTACTTC	TRBJ2-7	18	TRBD1	NA	TRBV11-3
CASSDRRGASTDTQYF	TGTGCCAGCAGTGACCGGCGGGGGGCTTCCACAGATACGCAGTATTTT	TRBJ2-3	16	TRBD2	few	TRBV6-6
CASGTDSYEQYF	TGTGCCAGCGGGACCGACTCCTACGAGCAGTACTTC	TRBJ2-7	12	NA	NA	TRBV3-1
CASGGPQETQYF	TGTGCCAGTGGGGGCCCCCAAGAGACCCAGTACTTC	TRBJ2-5	12	NA	NA	TRBV6-6
CASSPRRQANTEAFF	TGTGCCAGCAGCCCAAGGAGGCAGGCCAACACTGAAGCTTTCTTT	TRBJ1-1	15	NA	NA	TRBV7-2